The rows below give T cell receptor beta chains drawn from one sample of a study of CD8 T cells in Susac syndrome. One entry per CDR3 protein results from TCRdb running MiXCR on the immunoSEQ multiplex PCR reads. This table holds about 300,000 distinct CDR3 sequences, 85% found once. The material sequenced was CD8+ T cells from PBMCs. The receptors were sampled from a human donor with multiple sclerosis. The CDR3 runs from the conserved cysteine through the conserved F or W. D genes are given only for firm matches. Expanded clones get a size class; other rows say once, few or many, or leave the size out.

TGTGCCAGCAGCCAAGGGGACAGCCCTCAAGAGACCCAGTACTTC CASSQGDSPQETQYF - TRBJ2-5 TRBV7-3 TRBD1
TGTGCCAGCAGTTTATCGGGGGACGGGTACGAGCAGTACTTC CASSLSGDGYEQYF - TRBJ2-7 TRBV27 -
TGTGCCTGGAGTGCGACGACGAACACTGAAGCTTTCTTT CAWSATTNTEAFF - TRBJ1-1 TRBV30 -
TGTGCCAGCAGTTACCTTAGCTTGGGTGAGCAGTTCTTC CASSYLSLGEQFF - TRBJ2-1 TRBV6-2/TRBV6-3 -
TGTGCCAGCAGGGGACTGGGCTACGAGCAGTACTTC CASRGLGYEQYF - TRBJ2-7 TRBV27 -
TGCAGCGTTGGCGAGCCAGCAGAACAGTACTTC CSVGEPAEQYF - TRBJ2-7 TRBV29-1 -
TGTGCCAGCAGCCCACACCCGAACACTGAAGCTTTCTTT CASSPHPNTEAFF few TRBJ1-1 TRBV7-3 -
TGTGCCAGTAGTACCTGGACAGGCTTGAACACTGAAGCTTTCTTT CASSTWTGLNTEAFF - TRBJ1-1 TRBV19 TRBD1
TGCGCCAGCAGCCAAGCTTCGGGATATGGCTACACCTTC CASSQASGYGYTF - TRBJ1-2 TRBV4-3 -
TGTGCCAGCAGCTCCGCCTCGACAGGCTCTGGAAACACCATATATTTT CASSSASTGSGNTIYF - TRBJ1-3 TRBV5-6 -
TGCGCCAGCAGCCAAGCTGGCCTTATGAACACTGAAGCTTTCTTT CASSQAGLMNTEAFF - TRBJ1-1 TRBV4-3 -
TGTGCCAGCAGCCCTAGCGGGGGGAAGGCAGATACGCAGTATTTT CASSPSGGKADTQYF - TRBJ2-3 TRBV7-2 TRBD2
TGTGCCAGCAGCTTTACTTCAACCTACGAGCAGTACTTC CASSFTSTYEQYF - TRBJ2-7 TRBV7-2 -
TGTGCCAGCAGCTTAGGAAGAGACTCCTACGAGCAGTACTTC CASSLGRDSYEQYF - TRBJ2-7 TRBV7-6 -
TGTGCCAGTAGTCCAGCGGGAGGACACACCGGGGAGCTGTTTTTT CASSPAGGHTGELFF once TRBJ2-2 TRBV19 TRBD2
TGTGCCAGCAGCCTGGGACTAGCGGGAGCTAGGGAGCAGTTCTTC CASSLGLAGAREQFF - TRBJ2-1 TRBV21-1 -
TGTGCCAGCAGCTCGAGCCCGGGACTCAGAAATGAGCAGTTCTTC CASSSSPGLRNEQFF - TRBJ2-1 TRBV11-2 -
TGTGCCAGCAGCTTAGTTCGGCAGGGGGCCTACGAGCAGTACTTC CASSLVRQGAYEQYF few TRBJ2-7 TRBV7-2 TRBD1
TGTGCCACCAGCCCCCAGAGCTCCTATAATTCACCCCTCCACTTT CATSPQSSYNSPLHF - TRBJ1-6 TRBV15 -
TGTGCCAGCAGCTTGAGCCCCGGGACGGAAGAGACCCAGTACTTC CASSLSPGTEETQYF - TRBJ2-5 TRBV5-6 -
TGTGCCAGTAGTATTATGGCGGGAGGGGACAATGAGCAGTTCTTC CASSIMAGGDNEQFF - TRBJ2-1 TRBV19 TRBD2
TGTGCCAGCAGCCCCCTAACCCTCGTGCACCCGGACACTGAAGCTTTCTTT CASSPLTLVHPDTEAFF - TRBJ1-1 TRBV11-1 -
TGTGCCAGTAGATCCGCTTTGAACACTGAAGCTTTCTTT CASRSALNTEAFF - TRBJ1-1 TRBV19 -
TGTGCCAGCAGCTTACAGGTCGGCAAAAACATTCAGTACTTC CASSLQVGKNIQYF - TRBJ2-4 TRBV7-9 -
TGCGCCAGCAGCCAAGATATGGGATATAACACCGGGGAGCTGTTTTTT CASSQDMGYNTGELFF - TRBJ2-2 TRBV4-3 -
TGCGCCAGCAGTCAAAGAGACAGTGGAGATGAGACCCAGTACTTC CASSQRDSGDETQYF once TRBJ2-5 TRBV23-1 -
TGTGCCAGCAGCGTCTCGACTAGCGGGAGCGCTATGTCCGTGGATGAGCAGTTCTTC CASSVSTSGSAMSVDEQFF - TRBJ2-1 TRBV9 TRBD2
TGCAGTGCTGGTGAAGCGGGGGCAAACGGCTACACCTTC CSAGEAGANGYTF - TRBJ1-2 TRBV20-1 -
TGTGCCAGCAGTTCCCTCAATTCCTACGAGCAGTACTTC CASSSLNSYEQYF - TRBJ2-7 TRBV27 -
TGTGCCAGCAGCTCCGGGACAGGGGGCTTCGAGCAGTACTTC CASSSGTGGFEQYF - TRBJ2-7 TRBV5-6 TRBD1
TGTGCCAGCTCACCGCCCGACAGGTTCGGGAACACCGGGGAGCTGTTTTTT CASSPPDRFGNTGELFF - TRBJ2-2 TRBV18 -
TGCGCCAGCAGCCAAGATCCCCAGGGGGCACGGGCCGGGGAGCTGTTTTTT CASSQDPQGARAGELFF - TRBJ2-2 TRBV4-3 TRBD1
TGTGCCAGCAGCTTAGCTAGCGGGAGAACCGGGGAGCTGTTTTTT CASSLASGRTGELFF - TRBJ2-2 TRBV7-6 TRBD2
TGTGCCAGTAACAGCGGGATACCCCCAGATACGCAGTATTTT CASNSGIPPDTQYF - TRBJ2-3 TRBV19 TRBD2
TGTGCCAGCAGCAATCGTCTAGCGGGAGAATCCCAGTTCTTC CASSNRLAGESQFF - TRBJ2-1 TRBV7-9 TRBD2
TGTGCCAGCAGCTGGGGGGCGGGGATGGATGAGCAGTTCTTC CASSWGAGMDEQFF - TRBJ2-1 TRBV5-5 -
TGTGCCTGGAGTGGGGGACTAGCAACCGGGGAGCTGTTTTTT CAWSGGLATGELFF - TRBJ2-2 TRBV30 TRBD2
TGTGCCAGCAGCTGGACGGGGGGGGACCAGCCCCAGCATTTT CASSWTGGDQPQHF - TRBJ1-5 TRBV11-2 -
TGTGCCACCAGCAGAGATCATCTTGGGCCTAGCAGAACAGATACGCAGTATTTT CATSRDHLGPSRTDTQYF - TRBJ2-3 TRBV15 -
TGTGCCAGCAGCCCTTACTTAACTAGCGGGAGCGCAGATACGCAGTATTTT CASSPYLTSGSADTQYF - TRBJ2-3 TRBV11-2 TRBD2
TGCGCCAGCAGACAAAGGGTAGGATCGGCTGAGCAGTTCTTC CASRQRVGSAEQFF - TRBJ2-1 TRBV4-3 -
TGTGCCAGCAGTTACCGGATTCAGGATGGCTACACCTTC CASSYRIQDGYTF - TRBJ1-2 TRBV6-5 -
TGTGCCACCAGTGATGGAACAGGGGCTCAGCCCCAGCATTTT CATSDGTGAQPQHF few TRBJ1-5 TRBV24-1 TRBD1
TGTGCCAGCAGGGCCCCCGTCGCAGCAACCTACGAGCAGTACTTC CASRAPVAATYEQYF once TRBJ2-7 TRBV28 -
TGTGCCAGCAGCTTAGCGGTAAGGCCCCTGGGGGCCAACGTCCTGACTTTC CASSLAVRPLGANVLTF - TRBJ2-6 TRBV7-2 -
TGTGCCAGCAGCATTCCCGGGACAGGGGTATTTTCTGGGGCCAACGTCCTGACTTTC CASSIPGTGVFSGANVLTF - TRBJ2-6 TRBV9 TRBD1
TGTGCCAGCAGTTCGGGAGAGCAGTTCTTC CASSSGEQFF - TRBJ2-1 TRBV6-5 -
TGTGCCAGTCTTGGTAGGGCCTGGAACACCGGGGAGCTGTTTTTT CASLGRAWNTGELFF - TRBJ2-2 TRBV19 -
TGTGCCAGCAGTTTATCCCGCGACAGTGCGAACACCGGGGAGCTGTTTTTT CASSLSRDSANTGELFF - TRBJ2-2 TRBV27 -
TGTGCCAGCAGTTTCTCTAGCAATCAGCCCCAGCATTTT CASSFSSNQPQHF - TRBJ1-5 TRBV27 -
TGCGCCAGCAGCTTGGGCCAGGGCGCCGCTGGATACGAGCAGTACTTC CASSLGQGAAGYEQYF - TRBJ2-7 TRBV5-1 -
TGTGCCAGCAGCGTATTTCGGGCAGGCTCTGGCTACACCTTC CASSVFRAGSGYTF - TRBJ1-2 TRBV9 -
TGTGCCAGCAGCACTCGTCTAGGAGAGACCCAGTACTTC CASSTRLGETQYF - TRBJ2-5 TRBV7-6 -
TGCGCCAGCAGCCAAGAAACCGGCTGGACTGAAGCTTTCTTT CASSQETGWTEAFF - TRBJ1-1 TRBV4-3 -
TGCAGCGTTGAAGTGCTTGCAACTAATGAAAAACTGTTTTTT CSVEVLATNEKLFF - TRBJ1-4 TRBV29-1 -